Presented here are 9 T cell receptor beta chains from one specimen sequenced in a study of T cells in Graves' hyperthyroidism and ophthalmopathy. TCR beta CDR3 sequences were amplified from RNA transcripts. A first-round RT-PCR of the TCR CDR3 used the HTBI primer set. TCRdb reanalysed the multiplex PCR reads using MiXCR and keeps one entry per CDR3 protein. The sample consists of roughly 300,000 distinct CDR3 sequences, 14% of them appearing once. The material sequenced was blood. Receptors originate from a woman in her 30s with Graves' hyperthyroidism.

The chain joins TRBV9 to TRBJ2-2; unclear D gene. Germline V CDR1 and CDR2: SGDLS, YYNGEE. The CDR3 spans 16 residues. Trimming pared 0 bases from V and 6 bases from J, leaving 15 bases between. Here the CDR3 reads CASSVGISMHPGELFF. The CDR3 DNA follows: TGTGCCAGCAGCGTAGGCATCAGTATGCACCCCGGGGAGCTGTTTTTT.

This clonotype was observed many times. This sequence joins TRBV9 and TRBJ1-1; D is possibly TRBD1 (5 bases). V lost 0 bases and J 5 bases, leaving 14 bases between the germline ends. There are 15 residues in the CDR3. CDR1 and CDR2 from the germline V gene are SGDLS and YYNGEE. CDR3 nucleotide sequence: TGTGCCAGCAGCGTAGCTGCGGGGGAGGGGACTGAAGCTTTCTTT. Its protein is CASSVAAGEGTEAFF.

About this clonotype: With a much larger clone just one base away, this may be a read error. The chain links TRBV28 to TRBJ2-7, with TRBD1 matching over 11 bases. This CDR3 region has 15 residues. The germline gives CDR1 MDHEN, CDR2 SYDVKM. The CDR3 DNA reads TGTGTCAGCAGCTCATCCGGGACAGGGGGTGGCGAGCAGTACTTC. Its protein is CVSSSSGTGGGEQYF.

This clonotype was picked up many times. The genes are TRBV15 and TRBJ2-7; 9 bases agree with TRBD2. The germline V gene encodes CDR1 LNHNV and CDR2 YYDKDF (reference sequence). Trimming took 1 base from V and 2 from J; bases not matched to a gene: 3. This CDR3 contains 15 residues. The CDR3 region has the DNA TGTGCCACCAGCAGAGTTAGCGGGAGCACCTACGAGCAGTACTTC. This sequence encodes CATSRVSGSTYEQYF.

The rearrangement uses TRBV5-1 and TRBJ2-3; D uncertain. There are 12 residues in the CDR3. V shed 4 bases and J shed 4 bases, with 7 bases lying between them. CDR1 and CDR2 (germline): SGHRS, YFSETQ. CDR3: CASSPVADTQYF. CDR3 nucleotide sequence: TGCGCCAGCAGCCCGGTCGCAGATACGCAGTATTTT.

The rearrangement uses TRBV7-2 and TRBJ2-7, with a tentative D call TRBD2 (6 bases). The CDR3 loop spans 16 amino acids. Trimming pared 6 bases from V and 4 bases from J, leaving 22 bases between. Germline V lookup: CDR1 SGHTA, CDR2 FQGNSA. The CDR3, as DNA: TGTGCCAGCAGGGCAGATCTTGCGGGGAACAATTACGAGCAGTACTTC. Its protein is CASRADLAGNNYEQYF.

This clonotype was counted between two and nine times. V gene TRBV25-1 combines with J gene TRBJ2-7; D is undetermined. The V end was cut by 5 bases, the J end by 2 bases, with 10 bases between. The germline CDR1 and CDR2 sequences are MGHDK and SYGVNS. The CDR3 totals 13 residues. The CDR3 protein is CASSPAATYEQYF. CDR3 bases: TGTGCCAGCAGTCCGGCTGCGACCTACGAGCAGTACTTC.

In this sample, this clonotype turned up many times. The chain is built from TRBV29-1 and TRBJ2-2, with TRBD1 identical over 8 bases. Germline V gene sequence: CDR1 SQVTM, CDR2 ANQGSEA. J gave up 7 bases and V 7 bases, and 8 bases lay outside the gene matches. CDR3 length equals 13 residues. CDR3 DNA: TGCAGCGGAATCAGGGGGCATGGCGGGGAGCTGTTTTTT. Its translation is CSGIRGHGGELFF.

The chain uses TRBV6-1 and TRBJ1-4; no reliable D call. This CDR3 is built from 15 residues. Trimming cost V 0 bases and J 5 bases, with 10 bases left between them. The germline CDR1 and CDR2 sequences are MNHNS and SASEGT. The CDR3 is CASSEASSQNEKLFF. The CDR3 DNA follows: TGTGCCAGCAGTGAAGCTTCCTCGCAAAATGAAAAACTGTTTTTT.